Shown below are 2 T cell receptor beta chains from a single sample sequenced in a study of post-analysis software for immune sequencing data. Study-wide points: Compared with controls, patients had more of roughly five TRBV segments, including TRBV5-6, TRBV5-1 and TRBV20-1.

Unique molecular identifiers featured in each of the TCR beta cDNA libraries. TCRdb fed the PCR reads into MiXCR, producing one record per CDR3 protein. Here the sample spans about 540,000 distinct CDR3 sequences, around a third being singletons. For these TCRs, the target antigens are not known. The specimen was blood. These receptors all come from a girl aged 2 to 17 with multiple sclerosis.

A few counts support this clonotype. The J gene is TRBJ1-4, the V gene TRBV15; 7 nucleotides line up with TRBD1. Germline CDR1 is LNHNV and CDR2 is YYDKDF (reference sequence). The CDR3 length is 17 residues. The ends lost 0 bases at V and 7 bases at J; junction bases unmatched: 11. The chain's CDR3 is CATSREGQPLGGEKLFF. DNA of the CDR3: TGTGCCACCAGCAGAGAGGGACAGCCCCTAGGTGGTGAAAAACTGTTTTTT.

This clonotype was seen a few times. V usage is TRBV6-1 and J usage is TRBJ1-5, with TRBD1 matching 8 bases. CDR3 length: 17 amino acids. The V and J ends lost 2 bases and 2 bases, in that order; junction bases with no gene match: 8. Germline CDR1 is MNHNS and CDR2 is SASEGT. This CDR3 is CASSEIPAGGGNQPQHF. DNA for the CDR3: TGTGCCAGCAGTGAAATCCCCGCAGGGGGCGGCAATCAGCCCCAGCATTTT.